Presented here are 6 T cell receptor beta chains from one specimen sequenced in a study of regulatory T cells in long-lasting Graves disease. Specified time point: persistent/refractory GD, antithyroid drugs over 5 years with positive TRAb. PBMC RNA was the source of the TCR library. Assembly of TCR beta libraries relied on iRepertoire HTBI primers together with Arm-PCR of CDR3 regions. Each CDR3 protein gets one entry after TCRdb re-called the multiplex PCR reads with MiXCR. The sample has over 250,000 distinct CDR3 sequences; around 21% are singletons. The source was peripheral blood mononuclear cells (PBMCs), collected when the disease was refractory, from a patient treated with antithyroid drugs. Receptor source: a female donor with Graves disease.

The genes are TRBV7-2 and TRBJ2-7, with TRBD2 matching over 9 bases. The length of the CDR3 is 16 residues. Losses at the gene ends were 4 bases for V and 5 bases for J; bases not matched to a gene: 12. The germline V gene has CDR1 SGHTA and CDR2 FQGNSA. CDR3 protein: CASSSILSGSINEQYF. The CDR3 DNA follows: TGTGCCAGCAGCTCCATCCTTAGCGGGAGTATTAACGAGCAGTACTTC.

The chain uses TRBV4-1 and TRBJ2-7; no firm D call. From germline, CDR1 is MGHRA and CDR2 YSYEKL. This CDR3 is built from 15 residues. V was shortened by 1 base and J by 2 bases, with 12 bases between the two germline ends. The CDR3 region has the DNA TGCGCCAGCAGCCAAGGTCAGGACGGAACCTACGAGCAGTACTTC. Translation: CASSQGQDGTYEQYF.

This clonotype was counted at least ten times. The chain recombines TRBV5-6 with TRBJ2-2; D might be TRBD2 (5 bases). Germline V gene sequence: CDR1 SGHDT, CDR2 YYEEEE. V was trimmed by 4 bases and J by 5 bases, leaving 12 bases between them. The CDR3 covers 14 residues. The CDR3 nucleotides read TGTGCCAGCAGCCCGGCCCCGGGGACCGGGGAGCTGTTTTTT. It specifies CASSPAPGTGELFF. Filled out from reference TRBV5-6 and TRBJ2-2, the complete variable domain reads DAGVTQSPTHLIKTRGQQVTLRCSPKSGHDTVSWYQQALGQGPQFIFQYYEEEERQRGNFPDRFSGHQFPNYSSELNVNALLLGDSALYLCASSPAPGTGELFFGEGSRLTVL.

This clonotype was detected a few times. The genes are TRBV4-3 and TRBJ2-7, with TRBD2 as a possible D gene (5 bases). The ends were cut back, 0 bases at V and 2 bases at J, with 11 bases in the middle. The germline CDR1 and CDR2 sequences are LGHNA and YSLEER. This CDR3 spans 15 amino acids. DNA for the CDR3: TGCGCCAGCAGCCAAGATGACGGGGATGCCTACGAGCAGTACTTC. Its protein product is CASSQDDGDAYEQYF.

The chain joins TRBV6-4 to TRBJ2-7; TRBD1 might be the D (5 bases). Germline CDR1 reads MRHNA; CDR2 reads SNTAGT. Trimming took 4 bases from V and 4 from J, leaving 11 bases between them. This CDR3 has 13 residues. Here the CDR3 DNA reads TGTGCCAGCAGTGGGACAAGGTCTTACGAGCAGTACTTC. Protein: CASSGTRSYEQYF.

This clonotype was recorded a few times. The chain is built from TRBV6-2 or TRBV6-3 and TRBJ1-5, with no clear D. V was cut by 5 bases and J by 5 bases, with 10 bases left in between. Germline CDR1 reads MNHEY; CDR2 reads SVGEGT. The CDR3 sequence is 13 residues long. CDR3 region: CASSEAWDQPQHF. The CDR3 DNA sequence: TGTGCCAGCAGTGAAGCGTGGGATCAGCCCCAGCATTTT.